Listed below are T cell receptor beta chains from one sample, sequenced in a study of shared clonotypes between healthy human individuals. Profiling relied on immunoSEQ multiplex PCR, and the TCRdb table lists in-frame clones only, not all of them. The repertoire has some 2.1 million clones, less than 95% of them found once; the top ten carry roughly 1.1%. The sample consisted of naive CD8+ T cells sorted from blood. The receptor set was obtained from a man aged 18-30 years in good health. Each CDR3 is given with its conserved first and last residue. The D gene is left open where the match is weak. Only part of the rows carry a size: once, few, many, or a class if the clone is expanded.

>NA|NA|TRBJ2-7|TRBV27
CATGGSAYEQYF
TGTGCCACTGGGGGTTCGGCCTACGAGCAGTACTTC
>NA|NA|TRBJ2-3|TRBV7-3
CASSTTGFGDTQYF
TGTGCCAGCAGCACAACAGGGTTCGGAGATACGCAGTATTTT
>NA|NA|TRBJ1-2|TRBV7-2
CASSLVLTGDGYTF
TGTGCCAGCAGCTTAGTACTAACAGGCGATGGCTACACCTTC
>NA|NA|TRBJ2-1|TRBV7-9
CASSLGGTYNEQFF
TGTGCCAGCAGCTTAGGTGGGACCTACAATGAGCAGTTCTTC
>NA|TRBD1|TRBJ2-7|TRBV28
CASSFPGTGAYEQYF
TGTGCCAGCAGTTTTCCCGGGACAGGAGCCTACGAGCAGTACTTC
>NA|NA|TRBJ2-3|TRBV5-4
CASSYTADTQYF
TGTGCCAGCAGCTATACGGCAGATACGCAGTATTTT
>once|NA|TRBJ2-7|TRBV7-9
CASSFNPGSSYEQYF
TGTGCCAGCAGCTTCAACCCGGGGTCCAGCTACGAGCAGTACTTC
>NA|NA|TRBJ2-2|TRBV7-9
CASSLPRGDRDNTGELFF
TGTGCCAGCAGCCTTCCGAGGGGGGACAGAGATAACACCGGGGAGCTGTTTTTT
>NA|NA|TRBJ2-7|TRBV4-1
CASSQPPGAAEGGGRSYEQYF
TGCGCCAGCAGCCAGCCCCCCGGAGCGGCTGAGGGGGGGGGCCGCTCCTACGAGCAGTACTTC
>NA|NA|TRBJ2-7|TRBV13
CASSQTGIYEQYF
TGTGCCAGCAGCCAGACAGGAATCTACGAGCAGTACTTC
>NA|NA|TRBJ1-5|TRBV7-9
CASSGWEEVQHF
TGTGCCAGCAGCGGATGGGAAGAGGTCCAGCATTTT
>NA|NA|TRBJ2-5|TRBV7-6
CASSLAGTNQETQYF
TGTGCCAGCAGCTTAGCTGGCACGAACCAAGAGACCCAGTACTTC
>NA|NA|TRBJ1-3|TRBV4-1
CASSQDTGRGNTIYF
TGCGCCAGCAGCCAAGATACCGGGCGGGGAAACACCATATATTTT
>few|NA|TRBJ1-3|TRBV27
CASSSTAQNTIYF
TGTGCCAGCAGTTCCACAGCCCAGAACACCATATATTTT
>NA|TRBD1|TRBJ1-1|TRBV5-1
CASSPRQGDTEAFF
TGCGCCAGCAGCCCCCGACAGGGGGACACTGAAGCTTTCTTT
>NA|TRBD1|TRBJ1-1|TRBV11-2
CASSLVRTGDTEAFF
TGTGCCAGCAGCTTAGTACGGACAGGGGACACTGAAGCTTTCTTT
>once|NA|TRBJ2-7|TRBV30
CAWSDSFEQYF
TGTGCCTGGAGCGACTCCTTCGAGCAGTACTTC
>few|NA|TRBJ2-7|TRBV10-2
CASSDGGPYEQYF
TGCGCCAGCAGTGACGGCGGACCCTACGAGCAGTACTTC
>NA|NA|TRBJ1-5|TRBV2
CASTRGQLSNQPQHF
TGTGCCAGCACCCGAGGACAGCTTAGCAATCAGCCCCAGCATTTT
>NA|NA|TRBJ1-2|TRBV4-1
CASSLERAGFSSNYGYTF
TGCGCCAGCAGCCTAGAGAGGGCAGGTTTTTCTTCCAACTATGGCTACACCTTC
>NA|NA|TRBJ2-1|TRBV2
CASSEVAVSYNEQFF
TGTGCCAGCAGTGAGGTGGCAGTCTCCTACAATGAGCAGTTCTTC
>NA|NA|TRBJ2-7|TRBV23-1
CASSHGSFYEQYF
TGCGCCAGCAGTCACGGGAGTTTCTACGAGCAGTACTTC
>NA|NA|TRBJ2-7|TRBV30
CAWSVGGTYEQYF
TGTGCCTGGAGTGTAGGCGGAACCTACGAGCAGTACTTC
>NA|TRBD1|TRBJ2-5|TRBV9
CASSAHRDRGSQETQYF
TGTGCCAGCAGCGCACACCGGGACAGGGGGTCCCAAGAGACCCAGTACTTC
>NA|TRBD1|TRBJ2-7|TRBV30
CAWTPTGSNEQYF
TGTGCCTGGACCCCGACAGGGTCCAACGAGCAGTACTTC
>NA|NA|TRBJ1-6|TRBV5-6
CASSLGVGSPLHF
TGTGCCAGCAGCTTGGGGGTTGGCTCACCCCTCCACTTT
>NA|NA|TRBJ1-5|TRBV6-6
CASTGQPGRNQPQHF
TGTGCCAGCACTGGACAGCCTGGGCGCAATCAGCCCCAGCATTTT
>NA|TRBD1|TRBJ2-7|TRBV7-2
CASSFVSGGEQYF
TGTGCCAGCAGCTTCGTTTCAGGGGGCGAGCAGTACTTC
>NA|TRBD2|TRBJ2-3|TRBV9
CASSVGPSGSLGDTQYF
TGTGCCAGCAGCGTAGGCCCTAGCGGGAGCCTCGGAGATACGCAGTATTTT
>NA|NA|TRBJ2-5|TRBV5-6
CASSLATGRETQYF
TGTGCCAGCAGCTTGGCTACAGGGAGGGAGACCCAGTACTTC
>NA|NA|TRBJ2-7|TRBV9
CASSPSSLYEQYF
TGTGCCAGCAGCCCGAGCAGTCTCTACGAGCAGTACTTC
>many|TRBD2|TRBJ2-3|TRBV6-5
CASRAGLAGTDTQYF
TGTGCCAGCAGGGCGGGACTAGCGGGGACAGATACGCAGTATTTT
>NA|NA|TRBJ2-2|TRBV6-5
CASSYSGYTGELFF
TGTGCCAGCAGTTACTCAGGGTACACCGGGGAGCTGTTTTTT
>NA|NA|TRBJ2-5|TRBV5-4
CASSLRQRETQYF
TGTGCCAGCAGCTTAAGACAGAGGGAGACCCAGTACTTC